Listed below are T cell receptor beta chains from one sample, sequenced in a study of blood T cell repertoires in COVID-19. Some clones are missing from TCRdb's copy, which holds only in-frame ones; the method was immunoSEQ multiplex PCR. The table shows 100,000 to 150,000 clones, with around 84% occurring only once. Material: PBMCs or T cells enriched from blood (not recorded which). The receptor source for this set is a young woman who had recovered from COVID-19. Each CDR3 is given with its conserved first and last residue. A D gene is named only where the DNA matches it firmly. The size field is filled for only some rows; it gives once, few, many or a size class.

J gene,D gene,clone size,V gene,CDR3 DNA,CDR3 protein
TRBJ2-2,NA,NA,TRBV6-5,TGTGCCAGCAGTTACGGGACACTCACCGGGGAGCTGTTTTTT,CASSYGTLTGELFF
TRBJ1-5,NA,NA,TRBV7-3,TGTGCCAGCAGCTTAAGGCAGGATCAGCCCCAGCATTTT,CASSLRQDQPQHF
TRBJ1-1,TRBD1,NA,TRBV5-4,TGTGCCAGCAGCCGTGACAGGGGATCGAACACTGAAGCTTTCTTT,CASSRDRGSNTEAFF
TRBJ2-1,NA,NA,TRBV7-2,TGTGCCAGCAGCTTAATCAACGGGGGATGGTCGAATGAGCAGTTCTTC,CASSLINGGWSNEQFF
TRBJ2-3,TRBD2,NA,TRBV13,TGTGCCACCAATAGCGGGAGGGCCCCAGATACGCAGTATTTT,CATNSGRAPDTQYF
TRBJ2-3,TRBD2,NA,TRBV6-1,TGTGCCAGCAGTGAACCTTTAAAGACTAGCGGGTTATCAGATACGCAGTATTTT,CASSEPLKTSGLSDTQYF
TRBJ2-5,TRBD2,NA,TRBV14,TGTGCCAGCAGCCGTCTACGGGGAGGGGCGGTGGAGACCCAGTACTTC,CASSRLRGGAVETQYF
TRBJ1-5,NA,NA,TRBV18,TGTGCCAGCTCACCGACACATAGCAATCAGCCCCAGCATTTT,CASSPTHSNQPQHF
TRBJ2-3,NA,NA,TRBV4-2,TGTGCCAGCAGCCAAGTTATCAGCGGGAGCACAGATACGCAGTATTTT,CASSQVISGSTDTQYF
TRBJ2-5,TRBD2,once,TRBV5-1,TGCGCCAGCAGCTTGGGCGGGAGTCCGCAAGAGACCCAGTACTTC,CASSLGGSPQETQYF
TRBJ2-7,NA,NA,TRBV28,TGTGCCAGCAGTTCGCAGGTTCTACGATTGGAGCAGTACTTC,CASSSQVLRLEQYF
TRBJ2-3,TRBD2,NA,TRBV7-9,TGTGCCAGCAGCTCGGGACTAGCGGGAGCTGCAGATACGCAGTATTTT,CASSSGLAGAADTQYF
TRBJ2-2,NA,once,TRBV5-1,TGCGCCAGCAGCTTGGCCGGGGGTACCGGGGAGCTGTTTTTT,CASSLAGGTGELFF
TRBJ1-4,TRBD1,once,TRBV18,TGTGCCACCCGACAGGGAAATAATGAAAAACTGTTTTTT,CATRQGNNEKLFF
TRBJ2-3,NA,NA,TRBV4-3,TGCGCCAGCAGCCGCGCCGGGACTAGCACAGATACGCAGTATTTT,CASSRAGTSTDTQYF
TRBJ1-1,NA,NA,TRBV9,TGTGCCAGCAGCGAAGACATGAACACTGAAGCTTTCTTT,CASSEDMNTEAFF
TRBJ1-2,NA,once,TRBV7-8,TGTGCCAGCAGCTCCGACACGTCCCGCTATGGCTACACCTTC,CASSSDTSRYGYTF
TRBJ2-3,NA,few,TRBV7-9,TGTGCCAGCAGCTCGGGGGTTGGGACTTTTTCAGATACGCAGTATTTT,CASSSGVGTFSDTQYF
TRBJ1-5,NA,few,TRBV28,TGTGCCAGCAGTTTATCAGGGGCGCGCAATCAGCCCCAGCATTTT,CASSLSGARNQPQHF
TRBJ1-4,NA,NA,TRBV28,TGTGCCAGCAGTTTAGGGGGTTGGGGACACGGAGATGAAAAACTGTTTTTT,CASSLGGWGHGDEKLFF
TRBJ2-7,TRBD1,NA,TRBV7-3,TGTGCCAGCAGCTTCAGCGGACAGGGGGAGCAGTACTTC,CASSFSGQGEQYF
TRBJ1-2,NA,few,TRBV27,TGTGCCAGCAGTGGAATGCGCTTTGGAGACTATGGCTACACCTTC,CASSGMRFGDYGYTF
TRBJ1-2,NA,once,TRBV7-9,TGTGCCAGCAGCTTATTACCTTTTTCCGCGGGGCTAGGCTATGGCTACACCTTC,CASSLLPFSAGLGYGYTF
TRBJ1-5,TRBD1,NA,TRBV11-2,TGTGCCAGCAGCCCCCAGGGGGGTCAGCCCCAGCATTTT,CASSPQGGQPQHF
TRBJ1-4,TRBD1,many,TRBV7-9,TGTGCCAGCAGTTACTGGCCCCCTATTACAGGGGAAACTAATGAAAAACTGTTTTTT,CASSYWPPITGETNEKLFF
TRBJ1-1,TRBD1,NA,TRBV11-2,TGTGCCAGCAGCAAACCCGGGACAGGCACTGAAGCTTTCTTT,CASSKPGTGTEAFF
TRBJ1-6,NA,NA,TRBV5-5,TGTGCCAGCAGCCCCCGGTGGGGGGGGACCAGGAGCTCCTATAATTCACCCCTCCACTTT,CASSPRWGGTRSSYNSPLHF
TRBJ2-1,TRBD2,NA,TRBV4-2,TGTGCCAGCAGCCAAGAGGGACTAGCTTACAATGAGCAGTTCTTC,CASSQEGLAYNEQFF
TRBJ2-5,TRBD1,NA,TRBV11-3,TGTGCCAGCAGCAAGACAGGGGAGGAGACCCAGTACTTC,CASSKTGEETQYF
TRBJ2-7,NA,NA,TRBV5-5,TGTGCCAGCAGCTTGGCGGGATCCACGACAGGCGAGCAGTACTTC,CASSLAGSTTGEQYF
TRBJ1-2,TRBD1,NA,TRBV19,TGTGCCAGTAGTACAGGGGGAGGACTATATGGCTACACCTTC,CASSTGGGLYGYTF
TRBJ1-5,TRBD1,NA,TRBV5-1,TGCGCCAGCAGCTTGGAACAGGGGGGGCAGCCCCAGCATTTT,CASSLEQGGQPQHF
TRBJ2-1,TRBD2,NA,TRBV6-2/TRBV6-3,TGTGCCAGCAGCCTTCGGACTAGCCCCGCTGAGCAGTTCTTC,CASSLRTSPAEQFF
TRBJ1-5,TRBD1,once,TRBV10-3,TGTGCCATCAGTGAGGGGACAGATGGCAATCAGCCCCAGCATTTT,CAISEGTDGNQPQHF
TRBJ1-1,TRBD1,many,TRBV19,TGTGCCAGTAGTCCCAGGACAGGGGGCGGGGGCACTGAAGCTTTCTTT,CASSPRTGGGGTEAFF
TRBJ2-7,TRBD1,NA,TRBV24-1,TGTGCCTCGACAGGGTCCCACTCCTACGAGCAGTACTTC,CASTGSHSYEQYF
TRBJ1-1,NA,NA,TRBV15,TGTGCCACCAGCAGACCAACAGGACCGATTAAGAACACTGAAGCTTTCTTT,CATSRPTGPIKNTEAFF
TRBJ1-3,NA,NA,TRBV4-3,TGCGCCAGCAGCCAAGTTTATGGCCTCTCTGGAAACACCATATATTTT,CASSQVYGLSGNTIYF
TRBJ1-5,TRBD1,NA,TRBV18,TGTGCCAGCTCAGAGACAGGGCCGAATCAGCCCCAGCATTTT,CASSETGPNQPQHF
TRBJ1-2,TRBD1,NA,TRBV5-1,TGCGCCAGCAGTACAGGGGGCGCGGATGGCTACACCTTC,CASSTGGADGYTF
TRBJ1-1,TRBD1,NA,TRBV25-1,TGTGCCAGCAGTGAAGGGGACAGGGGGAACACTGAAGCTTTCTTT,CASSEGDRGNTEAFF
TRBJ2-1,NA,NA,TRBV5-1,TGCGCCAGCAGCTTGGTGGGGGGACGGAATGAGCAGTTCTTC,CASSLVGGRNEQFF
TRBJ2-5,TRBD1,once,TRBV4-2,TGTGCCAGCAGCCAAGTCCCAGGGGGCGCAGAGACCCAGTACTTC,CASSQVPGGAETQYF
TRBJ1-1,NA,NA,TRBV28,TGTGCCAGCAGTGCAACGCCTGACATGACTGAAGCTTTCTTT,CASSATPDMTEAFF
TRBJ2-1,TRBD2,NA,TRBV30,TGTGCCTGGAGTGTAGCGGGAGGGCCCCAGTTCTTC,CAWSVAGGPQFF
TRBJ2-1,NA,NA,TRBV7-2,TGTGCCAGCAGCCGCGATGTGGAGGCCGATGAGCAGTTCTTC,CASSRDVEADEQFF
TRBJ1-4,NA,NA,TRBV7-8,TGTGCCAGCAGCGAGGCGGAGATGGAAAAACTGTTTTTT,CASSEAEMEKLFF
TRBJ1-5,NA,NA,TRBV3-1/TRBV3-2,TGTGCCAGCAGCCAAGATATTATGGCAGGCTCGGATCAGCCCCAGCATTTT,CASSQDIMAGSDQPQHF
TRBJ2-3,TRBD2,NA,TRBV6-4,TGTGCCAGCAGTGACCCCGGCGGGACGGGAGGACTGTCTAGCACAGATACGCAGTATTTT,CASSDPGGTGGLSSTDTQYF
TRBJ2-4,NA,NA,TRBV7-9,TGTGCCAGCAGCTTCCTATATACCGGGACAAAGGGGAACATTCAGTACTTC,CASSFLYTGTKGNIQYF
TRBJ1-4,NA,NA,TRBV4-1,TGCGCCAGCAGCCAAGAGGTAGTTGAGACAGGTATTCGGGAAAAACTGTTTTTT,CASSQEVVETGIREKLFF
TRBJ2-7,NA,NA,TRBV20-1,TGCAGTGCTAGTGACAGGCACTCCTACGAGCAGTACTTC,CSASDRHSYEQYF
TRBJ2-1,TRBD2,NA,TRBV7-3,TGTGCCAGCAGCTTAGCTAGCGGGAGTTATGAGCAGTTCTTC,CASSLASGSYEQFF
TRBJ2-5,NA,NA,TRBV7-9,TGTGCCAGCAGCGAAGGACTACTCTACCAAGAGACCCAGTACTTC,CASSEGLLYQETQYF